The 23 T cell receptor beta chains below come from one sample, sequenced in a study of blood T cell repertoires in COVID-19. Clones were read by immunoSEQ multiplex PCR, and TCRdb kept only the in-frame ones, dropping some. The repertoire holds 150,000 to 200,000 clones, roughly 84% seen once, with approximately 9.8% in the top ten. Sample: peripheral blood. The source is an elderly woman with acute or convalescent COVID-19.

This clone was detected a few times. This chain joins TRBV19 and TRBJ1-4; D ambiguous. V was shortened by 0 bases and J by 8 bases, with 4 bases between the two germline ends. The CDR3 covers 12 residues. Germline CDR1 LNHDA, CDR2 SQIVND (reference sequence). The CDR3 protein is CASSIEEEKLFF. The CDR3 DNA reads TGTGCCAGTAGTATAGAGGAGGAAAAACTGTTTTTT. The variable domain in full, completed from reference TRBV19 and TRBJ1-4, reads DGGITQSPKYLFRKEGQNVTLSCEQNLNHDAMYWYRQDPGQGLRLIYYSQIVNDFQKGDIAEGYSVSREKKESFPLTVTSAQKNPTAFYLCASSIEEEKLFFGSGTQLSVL.

This chain connects TRBV5-1 to TRBJ1-2, with TRBD1 matching over 9 bases. This CDR3 contains 13 residues. Germline CDR1 and CDR2: SGHRS and YFSETQ. V shed 1 base and J 8 bases; nucleotides not matched to a gene: 3. CDR3 protein: CASSLWTGEGYTF. CDR3 DNA: TGCGCCAGCAGCTTGTGGACAGGGGAGGGCTACACCTTC.

This clone was seen only a few times. The V and J genes are TRBV9 and TRBJ2-1; D possibly corresponds to TRBD1 (6 bases). Germline values: CDR1 SGDLS, CDR2 YYNGEE. The CDR3 runs to 15 residues. V shed 0 bases and J shed 9 bases, with 16 bases lying between them. CDR3 protein: CASSVEGDPEGEQFF. The CDR3 DNA follows: TGTGCCAGCAGCGTAGAGGGGGACCCAGAGGGTGAGCAGTTCTTC.

The rearrangement links TRBV5-1 to TRBJ1-2, with D maybe TRBD1 (6 bases). In germline, CDR1 is SGHRS, CDR2 YFSETQ. This CDR3 comprises 15 residues. The V and J ends lost 3 bases and 7 bases respectively, with 19 bases between them. CDR3 in amino acids: CASSSLQGALAGYTF. The CDR3, as DNA: TGCGCCAGCAGCTCGCTACAGGGCGCACTGGCTGGCTACACCTTC.

This chain joins TRBV5-4 and TRBJ1-1; 10 bases line up with TRBD1. Germline values: CDR1 SGHNT, CDR2 YYREEE (reference sequence). The CDR3 sequence is 14 residues long. J was trimmed by 10 bases and V by 4 bases; bases with no gene match: 10. The CDR3 DNA follows: TGTGCCAGCAGCCCCGAGTGGACAGGGGGGGGAGCTTTCTTT. Encoded protein: CASSPEWTGGGAFF.

J is TRBJ2-5 and V is TRBV7-7, with D tentatively TRBD2 (5 bases). The CDR3 is 16 residues long. Trimming removed 0 bases from V and 2 bases from J, with 13 bases in between. CDR1 SSHAT and CDR2 FNYEAQ come from the germline V gene (reference sequence). CDR3 in amino acids: CASSLATGVRQETQYF. In nucleotides, the CDR3 is TGTGCCAGCAGCTTAGCGACCGGGGTGAGGCAAGAGACCCAGTACTTC.

The rearrangement uses TRBV30 and TRBJ2-3; TRBD2 matches at 10 bases. The junction had 10 bases not matched to a gene; V was cut back by 1 base and J by 12 bases. In germline, CDR1 is GTSNPN, CDR2 SVGIG (reference sequence). The CDR3 runs 14 residues. The CDR3 sequence is CAWSATGLAGVQYF. The CDR3 DNA is TGTGCCTGGAGTGCTACGGGGCTAGCGGGAGTTCAGTATTTT.

This clone appeared once. The rearrangement uses TRBV28 and TRBJ1-1; weak D call: TRBD1 (5 bases). V was pared by 2 bases and J by 3 bases, with 10 bases between. The CDR3 has 14 amino acids. Germline CDR1 is MDHEN and CDR2 is SYDVKM. The CDR3 sequence is CASSLRGTHTEAFF. The CDR3 nucleotides read TGTGCCAGCAGTTTACGCGGGACTCACACTGAAGCTTTCTTT. The full variable domain, completed using reference TRBV28 and TRBJ1-1, is DVKVTQSSRYLVKRTGEKVFLECVQDMDHENMFWYRQDPGLGLRLIYFSYDVKMKEKGDIPEGYSVSREKKERFSLILESASTNQTSMYLCASSLRGTHTEAFFGQGTRLTVV.

This clone was observed a handful of times. V usage is TRBV7-9 and J usage is TRBJ2-1, with TRBD2 matching over 8 bases. This CDR3 comprises 14 residues. J was trimmed by 4 bases and V by 7 bases; bases with no gene match: 6. Germline CDR1 is SEHNR and CDR2 is FQNEAQ (reference sequence). CDR3: CASTTGGLYNEQFF. The DNA of the CDR3 is TGTGCCAGCACCACGGGGGGGCTATACAATGAGCAGTTCTTC.

The chain combines TRBV24-1 with TRBJ2-1, with TRBD2 matching 10 bases. CDR1 is KGHDR and CDR2 is SFDVKD in the germline V gene. V lost 2 bases to trimming and J lost 12 bases; unmatched junction nucleotides: 0. CDR3 size: 12 residues. The chain's CDR3 is CATSDSSGGQFF. The DNA of the CDR3 is TGTGCCACCAGTGATTCTAGCGGGGGGCAGTTCTTC.

Written as DNA, the CDR3 is TGTGCCAGCAGCCAAGTCGTGGTAAGGGGGAAACTGTTTTTT. It yields the protein CASSQVVVRGKLFF. The chain is built from TRBV3-1 (or the pseudogene TRBV3-2) and TRBJ1-4; a possible D gene is TRBD1 (6 bases). Per germline, CDR1 LGHDT and CDR2 YNNKEL (reference sequence). Trimming cost V 1 base and J 11 bases, with 14 bases left between them. The CDR3 is made up of 14 amino acids.

CDR3 coding DNA: TGTGCCAGCAGCCCACCGACTCCGGTATCGGATGGCTACACCTTC. Translating it yields CASSPPTPVSDGYTF. The chain couples TRBV7-2 to TRBJ1-2; no definite D call. Looked up from germline, CDR1 is SGHTA and CDR2 is FQGNSA. The CDR3 sequence is 15 residues long. Trimming took off 5 bases at V and 6 bases at J, with 19 bases between the two ends.

This clone has only a few counts. The V and J genes are TRBV5-6 and TRBJ1-3; possibly TRBD1 for D (5 bases). Germline-derived CDR1 and CDR2 are SGHDT and YYEEEE. The CDR3 runs to 16 residues. Trimming shortened V by 0 bases and J by 4 bases, and 14 bases separated the two germline ends. CDR3 sequence: CASSLVGRQQGNTIYF. The CDR3 DNA sequence: TGTGCCAGCAGCTTGGTGGGGCGACAGCAAGGAAACACCATATATTTT.

There are a few counts of this clone. This rearrangement joins TRBV28 to TRBJ2-3, with TRBD2 identical over 7 bases. This CDR3 is built from 13 residues. The germline V gene encodes CDR1 MDHEN and CDR2 SYDVKM. The ends lost 8 bases at V and 1 base at J; junction bases unmatched: 3. The CDR3 reads CASVAGGTDTQYF. The CDR3 nucleotides are TGTGCCAGCGTCGCGGGGGGCACAGATACGCAGTATTTT.

This rearrangement joins TRBV19 to TRBJ1-1; 8 bases match TRBD1. V lost 1 base to trimming and J lost 2 bases; unmatched junction nucleotides: 3. CDR3 size: 15 residues. From germline, CDR1 is LNHDA and CDR2 SQIVND (reference sequence). CDR3 region: CASSIVGTGNTEAFF. CDR3 bases: TGTGCCAGTAGTATAGTAGGGACAGGCAACACTGAAGCTTTCTTT.

The chain couples TRBV19 to TRBJ2-1; 7 bases line up with TRBD2. The CDR3 has 16 amino acids. Trimming cost V 2 bases and J 8 bases; bases outside gene matches: 12. From germline, CDR1 is LNHDA and CDR2 SQIVND (reference sequence). CDR3 bases: TGTGCCAGTAGTATAACTAGCGCCTATGTTTCCCATGAGCAGTTCTTC. This encodes CASSITSAYVSHEQFF.

In its sample, this clone was seen once. This CDR3 reads CASSLGGGQTNYGYTF. In DNA, the CDR3 is TGTGCCAGCAGCCTCGGTGGAGGACAGACCAACTATGGCTACACCTTC. The V and J genes are TRBV11-2 and TRBJ1-2, with a tentative D call TRBD1 (6 bases). This CDR3 region has 16 residues. Trimming pared 5 bases from V and 2 bases from J, leaving 18 bases between. The germline V gene encodes CDR1 SGHAT and CDR2 FQNNGV. Full variable domain (remainder filled in from reference TRBV11-2 and TRBJ1-2): EAGVAQSPRYKIIEKRQSVAFWCNPISGHATLYWYQQILGQGPKLLIQFQNNGVVDDSQLPKDRFSAERLKGVDSTLKIQPAKLEDSAVYLCASSLGGGQTNYGYTFGSGTRLTVV.

A few counts support this clone. The V and J genes are TRBV4-1 and TRBJ2-5, with a tentative D call TRBD2 (6 bases). Germline V lookup: CDR1 MGHRA, CDR2 YSYEKL. Trimming removed 3 bases at V and 5 bases at J, with 22 bases between. The length of the CDR3 is 17 residues. The chain's CDR3 is CASSQLSGVGRGETQYF. The DNA of the CDR3 is TGCGCCAGCAGCCAGCTCTCGGGGGTGGGACGAGGCGAGACCCAGTACTTC.

The rearrangement links TRBV7-6 to TRBJ1-3; D gene uncertain. CDR1 SGHVS and CDR2 FNYEAQ come from the germline V gene. This CDR3 contains 19 residues. The V end was cut by 5 bases, the J end by 4 bases, with 27 bases between. The CDR3 region is CASSPWVLVGSSGGNTIYF. The CDR3 coding sequence is TGTGCCAGCAGCCCGTGGGTTTTGGTGGGCTCCAGTGGAGGAAACACCATATATTTT.

The chain has TRBV27 and TRBJ1-2, with D unclear. In germline, CDR1 is MNHEY, CDR2 SMNVEV (reference sequence). The CDR3 has 11 amino acids. Trimming stripped 8 bases from V and 3 bases from J, with 7 bases between. The CDR3 nucleotides are TGTGCCAGCGGGGAGGACTATGGCTACACCTTC. It encodes CASGEDYGYTF.

The chain carries TRBV7-2 and TRBJ2-4; 9 bases agree with TRBD1. Germline CDR1 SGHTA, CDR2 FQGNSA. Unmatched junction bases numbered 7, after V lost 5 bases and J lost 8 bases. There are 14 residues in the CDR3. CDR3 loop: CASSAQGASHIQYF. CDR3 bases: TGTGCCAGCAGCGCACAGGGGGCGTCGCACATTCAGTACTTC.

The chain employs TRBV20-1 and TRBJ1-2; TRBD1 might be the D (5 bases). The CDR3 contains 11 residues. Germline CDR1 is DFQATT and CDR2 is SNEGSKA (reference sequence). Trimming took off 6 bases at V and 8 bases at J, with 13 bases between the two ends. Here the CDR3 reads CSAREGLGYTF. CDR3 nucleotide sequence: TGCAGTGCCAGGGAGGGCCTAGGCTACACCTTC.

The chain links TRBV30 to TRBJ1-1; TRBD1 matches 8 bases. Germline V gene sequence: CDR1 GTSNPN, CDR2 SVGIG (reference sequence). J was trimmed by 8 bases and V by 0 bases; bases with no gene match: 11. The CDR3 runs to 15 residues. This CDR3 is CAWSVQGVLKLEAFF. The CDR3 coding sequence is TGTGCCTGGAGTGTACAGGGGGTACTTAAACTAGAAGCTTTCTTT.